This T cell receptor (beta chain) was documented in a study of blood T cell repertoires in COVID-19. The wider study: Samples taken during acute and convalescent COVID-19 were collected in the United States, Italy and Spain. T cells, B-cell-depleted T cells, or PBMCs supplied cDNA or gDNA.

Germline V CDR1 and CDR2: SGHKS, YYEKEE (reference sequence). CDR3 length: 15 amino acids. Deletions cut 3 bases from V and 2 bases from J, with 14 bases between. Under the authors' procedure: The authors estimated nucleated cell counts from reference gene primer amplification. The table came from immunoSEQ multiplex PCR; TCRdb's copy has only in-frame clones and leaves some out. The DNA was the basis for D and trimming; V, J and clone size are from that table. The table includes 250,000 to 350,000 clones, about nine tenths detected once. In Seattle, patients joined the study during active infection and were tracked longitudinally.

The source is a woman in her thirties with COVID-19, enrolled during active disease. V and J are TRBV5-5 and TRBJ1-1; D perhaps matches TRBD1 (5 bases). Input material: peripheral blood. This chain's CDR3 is CASSSRGIRNTEAFF. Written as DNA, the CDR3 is TGTGCCAGCAGCTCCCGGGGGATAAGAAACACTGAAGCTTTCTTT.